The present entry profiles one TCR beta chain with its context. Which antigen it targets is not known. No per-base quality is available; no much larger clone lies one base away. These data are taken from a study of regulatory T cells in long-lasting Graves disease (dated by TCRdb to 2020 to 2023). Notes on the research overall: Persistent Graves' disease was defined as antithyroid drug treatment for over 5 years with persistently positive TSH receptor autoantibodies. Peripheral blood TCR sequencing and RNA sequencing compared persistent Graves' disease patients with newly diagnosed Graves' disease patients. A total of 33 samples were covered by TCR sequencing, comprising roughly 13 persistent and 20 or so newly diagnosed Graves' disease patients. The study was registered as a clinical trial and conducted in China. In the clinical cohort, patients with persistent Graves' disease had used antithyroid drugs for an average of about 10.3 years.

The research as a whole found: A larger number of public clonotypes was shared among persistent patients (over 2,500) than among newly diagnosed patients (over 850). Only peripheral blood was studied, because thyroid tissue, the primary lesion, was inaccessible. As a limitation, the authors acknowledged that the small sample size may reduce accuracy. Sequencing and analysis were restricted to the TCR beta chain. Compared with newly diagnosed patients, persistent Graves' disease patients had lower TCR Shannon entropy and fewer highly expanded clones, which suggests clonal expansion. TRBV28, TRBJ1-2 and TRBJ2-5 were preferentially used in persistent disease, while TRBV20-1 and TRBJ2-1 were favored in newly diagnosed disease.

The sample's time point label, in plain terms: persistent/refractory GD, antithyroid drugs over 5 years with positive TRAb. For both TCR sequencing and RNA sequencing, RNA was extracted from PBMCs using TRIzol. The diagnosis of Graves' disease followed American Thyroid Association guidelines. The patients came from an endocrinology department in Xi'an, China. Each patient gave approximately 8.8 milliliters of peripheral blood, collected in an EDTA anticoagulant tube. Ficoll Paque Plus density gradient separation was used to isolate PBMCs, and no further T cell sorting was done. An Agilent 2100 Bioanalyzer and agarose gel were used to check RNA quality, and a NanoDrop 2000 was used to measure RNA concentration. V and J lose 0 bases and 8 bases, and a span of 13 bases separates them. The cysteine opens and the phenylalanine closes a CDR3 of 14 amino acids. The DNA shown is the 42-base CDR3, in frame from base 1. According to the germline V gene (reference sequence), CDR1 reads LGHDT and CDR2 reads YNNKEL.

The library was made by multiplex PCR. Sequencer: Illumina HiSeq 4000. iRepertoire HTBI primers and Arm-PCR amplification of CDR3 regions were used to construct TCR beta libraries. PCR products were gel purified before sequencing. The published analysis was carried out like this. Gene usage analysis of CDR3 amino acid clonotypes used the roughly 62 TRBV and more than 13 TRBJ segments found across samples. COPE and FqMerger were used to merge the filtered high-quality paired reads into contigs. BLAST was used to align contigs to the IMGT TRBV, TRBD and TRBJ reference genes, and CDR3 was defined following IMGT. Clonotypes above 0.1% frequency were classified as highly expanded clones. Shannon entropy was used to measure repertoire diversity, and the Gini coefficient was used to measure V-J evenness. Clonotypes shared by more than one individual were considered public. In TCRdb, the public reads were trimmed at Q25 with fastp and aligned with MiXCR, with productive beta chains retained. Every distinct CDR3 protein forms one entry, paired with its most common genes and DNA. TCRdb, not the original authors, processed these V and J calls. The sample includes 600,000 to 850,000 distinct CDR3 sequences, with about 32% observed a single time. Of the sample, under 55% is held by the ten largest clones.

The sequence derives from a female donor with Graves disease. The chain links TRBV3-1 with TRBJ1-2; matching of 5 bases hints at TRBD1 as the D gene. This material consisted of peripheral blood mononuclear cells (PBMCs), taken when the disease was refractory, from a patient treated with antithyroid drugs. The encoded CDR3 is CASSQDSGARGYTF. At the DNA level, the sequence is TGTGCCAGCAGCCAAGATTCTGGGGCGCGGGGCTACACCTTC.